This note documents a single TCR beta chain sequence. What it binds is unknown. The source of the sample is a study of cytomegalovirus exposure and HLA in healthy donors. Overall study findings and caveats: In an earlier analysis, most TCR beta V segments were productive about 90% or about 30% of the time. V- and J-gene trimming of TCR beta was linked (in a later analysis) to a missense DCLRE1C variant. Researchers counted over 150 TCR beta chains as cytomegalovirus-associated. Cytomegalovirus status, reportedly, was diagnosed with high specificity and sensitivity by the classifier.

V lost 4 bases, J lost 8 bases, and 9 bases stayed unmatched. This CDR3 region has 14 residues. Per the germline V gene, CDR1 is SGHNT and CDR2 is YYREEE (reference sequence). PCR involved 60 Vbeta and 13 Jbeta primers. Assay used: immunoSEQ multiplex PCR; TCRdb lists only in-frame clones, some missing. The table lists nearly 110,000 clones, about 74% of them singletons, with 13% to 15% in the top ten. Source material: PBMCs. The receptor comes from a woman aged 40 to 49 in good health and CMV-seropositive. This rearrangement joins TRBV5-4 to TRBJ2-3; 8 bases are shared with TRBD2. The CDR3 nucleotides are TGTGCCAGCAGCCCTCCAGCGGGGGACGTTACGCAGTATTTT. This translates into CASSPPAGDVTQYF.